The source of this TCR beta chain is a study of T cells in Graves' hyperthyroidism and ophthalmopathy. Study at large: Once the initial diagnosis was made, peripheral blood was obtained before any treatment.

This clonotype showed up many times. The antigen is undetermined. TCR beta CDR3 regions were amplified from RNA. RT-PCR in the first round (using the HTBI primer set) targeted the TCR CDR3. TCRdb reprocessed the multiplex PCR reads via MiXCR and lists one record per CDR3 protein. This sample carries a few hundred thousand distinct CDR3 sequences, more than 12% of them seen once, and the ten largest clones take 32%. Stability of Graves' hyperthyroidism was defined as absent ophthalmopathy progression within 18 months. The study's findings and limits: Patients with ophthalmopathy were separated from those with stable hyperthyroidism by a 13 V-J model.

Trimming cost V 4 bases and J 4 bases; bases outside gene matches: 7. Germline V CDR1 and CDR2: LGHDT, YNNKEL (reference sequence). CDR3 size: 16 residues. This chain joins TRBV3-1 and TRBJ2-1; 10 nucleotides line up with TRBD1. Sequencing was carried out using blood. The TCR was taken from a woman aged 25-40 years with Graves' hyperthyroidism. The CDR3 is CASSPRTGGSYNEQFF. The CDR3 nucleotides read TGTGCCAGCAGCCCGCGGACAGGGGGATCGTACAATGAGCAGTTCTTC.